This TCR beta chain was documented in a study of CD8 T cells in ankylosing spondylitis. Overall study findings and caveats: It was reported that disease-linked clones were significantly enriched in matched ankylosing spondylitis synovial fluid. Roughly eight highly homologous variants made up a TCR beta motif that seemed to typify ankylosing spondylitis blood.

Using quantitative 5'-RACE with molecular barcodes, the authors made TCR beta libraries. MiXCR, applied by TCRdb to the 5' RACE reads, yields one record per CDR3 protein. The data hold around 480,000 distinct CDR3 sequences, with about 15% observed a single time. This clonotype was seen only a few times. Its target is unknown. The CDR3 consists of 14 residues. The trim removed 5 bases at V and 1 base at J, leaving 7 bases unmatched. Germline V gene lookup returns CDR1 DFQATT and CDR2 SNEGSKA (reference sequence). The rearrangement links TRBV20-1 to TRBJ1-1; 7 bases match TRBD1. The TCR sequence derives from a male donor with ankylosing spondylitis. Sequenced input: blood, either unsorted or a sorted T cell fraction (not recorded which). The CDR3 nucleotides are TGCAGTGCTCTTAAGGGGACAGCGAACACTGAAGCTTTCTTT. Amino acid sequence: CSALKGTANTEAFF.